One sample yielded the 25 T cell receptor beta chains listed below, sequenced in a study of beta chain features in type 1 diabetes. General observations from the study: When Type 1 diabetes patients were examined, their TCRB CDR3s proved moderately but significantly shorter in all four CD4+ subsets.

Which antigens these TCRs recognize remains unknown. The authors reverse transcribed all of the isolated RNA, so sequencing captured expressed TCRB transcripts. The data were produced by immunoSEQ multiplex PCR, yet TCRdb's version contains in-frame clones alone and is incomplete. The table records roughly 250,000 clones, around 21% of them present only once. Input material: naive CD4+ T cells from blood. The receptor source for this set is a middle-aged woman with type 1 diabetes.

This clone was observed a handful of times. V and J are TRBV4-3 and TRBJ1-5; the D gene is possibly TRBD1 (5 bases). Germline-derived CDR1 and CDR2 are LGHNA and YSLEER. The CDR3 loop spans 17 amino acids. The V gene lost 0 bases and the J gene lost 2 bases, with 14 bases spanning the gap. In DNA form, the CDR3 reads TGCGCCAGCAGCCAAGATTTAACGGGGGGAGGCAATCAGCCCCAGCATTTT. Its translation is CASSQDLTGGGNQPQHF.

This clone has a handful of counts. The rearrangement links TRBV14 to TRBJ2-4; TRBD1 matches 9 bases. The germline gives CDR1 SGHDN, CDR2 FVKESK. V shed 7 bases, J shed 7 bases, and the junction held 8 bases outside the gene matches. This CDR3 has 14 amino acids. CDR3 in amino acids: CASNEDRGGNIQYF. CDR3 nucleotides: TGTGCCAGCAACGAGGACAGGGGAGGGAACATTCAGTACTTC. Variable domain in full (rest from reference TRBV14 and TRBJ2-4): EAGVTQFPSHSVIEKGQTVTLRCDPISGHDNLYWYRRVMGKEIKFLLHFVKESKQDESGMPNNRFLAERTGGTYSTLKVQPAELEDSGVYFCASNEDRGGNIQYFGAGTRLSVL.

This clone has just a few counts. The chain combines TRBV7-2 with TRBJ2-7; 8 positions agree with TRBD1. Germline V gene data show CDR1 as SGHTA and CDR2 as FQGNSA. The CDR3 runs 15 residues. Germline trimming cut 4 bases from V and 5 bases from J; bases unmatched to any gene: 10. In DNA, the CDR3 is TGTGCCAGCAGCTCCCCCGACAGGGGAGGACACGAGCAGTACTTC. Its protein product is CASSSPDRGGHEQYF.

This clone was picked up a small number of times. The V gene is TRBV19, the J gene TRBJ2-1; 9 positions match TRBD2. This CDR3 has 14 residues. In germline, CDR1 is LNHDA, CDR2 SQIVND (reference sequence). The V gene end was trimmed by 4 bases and the J gene end by 6 bases; junction bases not matched to a gene: 4. The CDR3 bases are TGTGCCAGTAGTAAAGCGGGAGGTTCCAATGAGCAGTTCTTC. This encodes CASSKAGGSNEQFF. The whole variable domain, filled in from reference TRBV19 and TRBJ2-1, reads DGGITQSPKYLFRKEGQNVTLSCEQNLNHDAMYWYRQDPGQGLRLIYYSQIVNDFQKGDIAEGYSVSREKKESFPLTVTSAQKNPTAFYLCASSKAGGSNEQFFGPGTRLTVL.

The sample holds a few counts of this clone. The V gene is TRBV11-2, the J gene TRBJ2-3; 9 nucleotides line up with TRBD1. The CDR3 has 14 amino acids. V lost 7 bases and J lost 4; bases outside the gene matches: 6. CDR1 and CDR2 from the germline V gene are SGHAT and FQNNGV. The CDR3 DNA follows: TGTGCCAGCAACCGGGACAGGGTGGCAGATACGCAGTATTTT. It codes for CASNRDRVADTQYF.

The chain combines TRBV28 with TRBJ2-4; possibly TRBD1 for D (6 bases). Trimming removed 10 bases from V and 6 bases from J, with 16 bases in between. The germline CDR1 and CDR2 sequences are MDHEN and SYDVKM. This CDR3 contains 13 residues. DNA for the CDR3: TGTGCCACCAGAGGGGACACCCTAAACATTCAGTACTTC. Protein sequence: CATRGDTLNIQYF.

This clone was seen a few times. The CDR3 DNA follows: TGTGCCAGCAGCTTGGGGCCTTCTGGCAATCAGCCCCAGCATTTT. Translating gives CASSLGPSGNQPQHF. This chain joins TRBV5-4 and TRBJ1-5; D remains unclear. Germline assignment: CDR1 SGHNT and CDR2 YYREEE (reference sequence). With 0 bases removed from V and 2 bases from J, the gap between germline ends came to 9 bases. The CDR3 runs to 15 residues. The entire variable domain, with the rest obtained from reference TRBV5-4 and TRBJ1-5, is as follows: ETGVTQSPTHLIKTRGQQVTLRCSSQSGHNTVSWYQQALGQGPQFIFQYYREEENGRGNFPPRFSGLQFPNYSSELNVNALELDDSALYLCASSLGPSGNQPQHFGDGTRLSIL.

A few counts support this clone. This chain links TRBV2 with TRBJ2-1; possible D gene TRBD1, 6 bases. Deletions cut 4 bases from V and 0 bases from J, with 10 bases between. The CDR3 sequence is 15 residues long. Germline V gene data show CDR1 as SNHLY and CDR2 as FYNNEI. DNA for the CDR3: TGTGCCAGCAGTGGTAAACAGGGCTCCTACAATGAGCAGTTCTTC. Amino acids: CASSGKQGSYNEQFF.

In its sample, this clone was seen a few times. The chain employs TRBV30 and TRBJ1-2; 11 nucleotides line up with TRBD1. From germline, CDR1 is GTSNPN and CDR2 SVGIG (reference sequence). The junction had 3 bases not matched to a gene; V was cut back by 1 base and J by 2 bases. The CDR3 totals 15 residues. CDR3 residues: CAWSGDRGANYGYTF. For the CDR3, the DNA is TGTGCCTGGAGTGGGGACAGGGGGGCGAACTATGGCTACACCTTC.

This clone has more than one count but fewer than ten. The gene calls are TRBV7-2 and TRBJ1-5; TRBD1 matches at 8 bases. The CDR3 consists of 15 residues. Trimming cost V 2 bases and J 3 bases; bases outside gene matches: 3. Germline V CDR1 and CDR2: SGHTA, FQGNSA. CDR3: CASSLSGQVNQPQHF. The CDR3 bases are TGTGCCAGCAGCTTATCGGGACAGGTCAATCAGCCCCAGCATTTT. Based on the CDR3 plus reference TRBV7-2 and TRBJ1-5, the full variable domain is GAGVSQSPSNKVTEKGKDVELRCDPISGHTALYWYRQSLGQGLEFLIYFQGNSAPDKSGLPSDRFSAERTGGSVSTLTIQRTQQEDSAVYLCASSLSGQVNQPQHFGDGTRLSIL.

In this sample, this clone turned up a few times. The chain links TRBV29-1 to TRBJ2-1; 7 bases agree with TRBD1. This CDR3 has 14 residues. Per germline, CDR1 SQVTM and CDR2 ANQGSEA. V lost 3 bases and J lost 12; bases outside the gene matches: 14. This chain's CDR3 is CSVDQDRRPSGQFF. CDR3 bases: TGCAGCGTTGATCAGGACAGGCGACCGTCAGGGCAGTTCTTC.

This clone has just a few counts. The rearrangement uses TRBV19 and TRBJ2-1; TRBD2 matches at 12 bases. Germline assignment: CDR1 LNHDA and CDR2 SQIVND (reference sequence). Unmatched junction bases numbered 7, after V lost 3 bases and J lost 7 bases. This CDR3 comprises 16 residues. CDR3 nucleotide sequence: TGTGCCAGTAGTATCGGGCTAGCGGGAGGGCGGAATGAGCAGTTCTTC. It yields the protein CASSIGLAGGRNEQFF.

This clone was seen only a few times. The chain combines TRBV5-4 with TRBJ2-5; possibly TRBD2 for D (5 bases). CDR1 and CDR2 (germline): SGHNT, YYREEE (reference sequence). The CDR3 is made up of 14 amino acids. Trimming took off 2 bases at V and 1 base at J, with 9 bases between the two ends. The CDR3 DNA sequence: TGTGCCAGCAGCTTTAAACGGGGCCAAGAGACCCAGTACTTC. Amino acids: CASSFKRGQETQYF.

This chain links TRBV27 with TRBJ2-1; D is unresolved. The CDR3 covers 16 residues. Germline assignment: CDR1 MNHEY and CDR2 SMNVEV (reference sequence). Trimming cost V 5 bases and J 1 base, with 15 bases left between them. The CDR3, as DNA: TGTGCCAGCAGTACCACGCGGCTACCTTCCTACAATGAGCAGTTCTTC. Translation: CASSTTRLPSYNEQFF.

V gene TRBV7-9 combines with J gene TRBJ2-3, with a possible D match to TRBD1 (5 bases). Trimming pared 4 bases from V and 6 bases from J, leaving 8 bases between. The V gene's germline CDR1 is SEHNR and CDR2 FQNEAQ (reference sequence). This CDR3 has 12 amino acids. CDR3 nucleotides: TGTGCCAGCAGCTCGAAGGGGGATACGCAGTATTTT. It codes for CASSSKGDTQYF.

CDR3 protein: CASSFDRNQPQHF. CDR3 nucleotide sequence: TGTGCCAGCTCATTCGACAGGAATCAGCCCCAGCATTTT. The J gene is TRBJ1-5, the V gene TRBV18; possibly TRBD1 for D (6 bases). V shed 5 bases and J shed 4 bases, with 9 bases lying between them. CDR1 KGHSH and CDR2 LQKENI come from the germline V gene. The CDR3 has 13 residues.

The CDR3 spells CASSFSGDGGSEQFF. In DNA, the CDR3 is TGTGCCAGTAGTTTTAGCGGGGACGGGGGTAGCGAGCAGTTCTTC. This chain links TRBV19 with TRBJ2-1, with 8 bases lining up with TRBD2. Germline loops: CDR1 LNHDA, CDR2 SQIVND (reference sequence). The V and J ends lost 5 bases and 10 bases, in that order; junction bases with no gene match: 13. The CDR3 spans 15 residues.

The chain employs TRBV29-1 and TRBJ2-1; tentatively, D is TRBD1 (5 bases). CDR1 is SQVTM, CDR2 ANQGSEA, per germline. Trimming cost V 3 bases and J 5 bases, with 8 bases left between them. CDR3 length equals 12 residues. CDR3 sequence reads: CSVELGDNEQFF. The CDR3 nucleotides read TGCAGCGTTGAGCTAGGGGACAATGAGCAGTTCTTC.

The chain links TRBV28 to TRBJ2-1; D might be TRBD1 (6 bases). Trimming cost V 5 bases and J 6 bases, with 14 bases left between them. CDR1 is MDHEN and CDR2 is SYDVKM in the germline V gene. This CDR3 region has 14 residues. As DNA, the CDR3 is TGTGCCAGCAGTCCCACAGGGTTGTCCAATGAGCAGTTCTTC. Amino acids: CASSPTGLSNEQFF.

The chain joins TRBV5-1 to TRBJ2-5; the match to TRBD1 covers 7 bases. The germline V gene has CDR1 SGHRS and CDR2 YFSETQ. J gave up 4 bases and V 4 bases, and 13 bases lay outside the gene matches. CDR3 length: 16 amino acids. The CDR3 protein is CASSRSDRAKGETQYF. CDR3 in DNA: TGCGCCAGCAGCCGTTCCGACAGGGCGAAAGGAGAGACCCAGTACTTC. Full variable domain (remainder filled in from reference TRBV5-1 and TRBJ2-5): KAGVTQTPRYLIKTRGQQVTLSCSPISGHRSVSWYQQTPGQGLQFLFEYFSETQRNKGNFPGRFSGRQFSNSRSEMNVSTLELGDSALYLCASSRSDRAKGETQYFGPGTRLLVL.

This clone was seen more than once but under ten times. V is TRBV7-2 and J is TRBJ2-4; maybe TRBD1 (5 bases). Germline loops: CDR1 SGHTA, CDR2 FQGNSA. The V end lost 0 bases, the J end lost 5 bases, and 8 bases lay between the germline ends. The CDR3 sequence is 14 residues long. The DNA for the CDR3 is TGTGCCAGCAGCTTAGCGCAGGGCCAAAACATTCAGTACTTC. The encoded protein is CASSLAQGQNIQYF.

The rearrangement uses TRBV29-1 and TRBJ2-7, with D hard to call. V was pared by 7 bases and J by 5 bases, with 15 bases between. In germline, CDR1 is SQVTM, CDR2 ANQGSEA. The CDR3 spans 12 residues. The CDR3 here is CSAVNTPDEQYF. The DNA of the CDR3 is TGCAGCGCTGTAAATACCCCGGACGAGCAGTACTTC.

The chain combines TRBV7-9 with TRBJ2-7; TRBD2 matches at 12 bases. Germline V CDR1 and CDR2: SEHNR, FQNEAQ (reference sequence). This CDR3 is 14 amino acids long. V trimming: 3 bases; J trimming: 3 bases; junction bases outside the gene matches: 0. In DNA, the CDR3 is TGTGCCAGCAGCTTGACTAGCGGGAGCTACGAGCAGTACTTC. It encodes CASSLTSGSYEQYF.

This clone came up a few times. The chain recombines TRBV7-9 with TRBJ1-6, with a tentative D call TRBD1 (6 bases). The CDR3 runs 14 residues. V lost 5 bases and J 10 bases, leaving 15 bases between the germline ends. The V gene's germline CDR1 is SEHNR and CDR2 FQNEAQ (reference sequence). The CDR3 coding sequence is TGTGCCAGCAGCCCGCTGGGCACAGGGTCACCCCTCCACTTT. It translates to CASSPLGTGSPLHF.

This clone was counted between two and nine times. V gene TRBV4-2 combines with J gene TRBJ2-1, with 8 bases fitting TRBD2. Germline loops: CDR1 LGHNA, CDR2 YNFKEQ. V was pared by 0 bases and J by 1 base, with 5 bases of the junction left unmatched. CDR3 length: 17 amino acids. This CDR3 is CASSQELAGYSYNEQFF. In DNA, the CDR3 is TGTGCCAGCAGCCAAGAATTAGCGGGGTATTCCTACAATGAGCAGTTCTTC.